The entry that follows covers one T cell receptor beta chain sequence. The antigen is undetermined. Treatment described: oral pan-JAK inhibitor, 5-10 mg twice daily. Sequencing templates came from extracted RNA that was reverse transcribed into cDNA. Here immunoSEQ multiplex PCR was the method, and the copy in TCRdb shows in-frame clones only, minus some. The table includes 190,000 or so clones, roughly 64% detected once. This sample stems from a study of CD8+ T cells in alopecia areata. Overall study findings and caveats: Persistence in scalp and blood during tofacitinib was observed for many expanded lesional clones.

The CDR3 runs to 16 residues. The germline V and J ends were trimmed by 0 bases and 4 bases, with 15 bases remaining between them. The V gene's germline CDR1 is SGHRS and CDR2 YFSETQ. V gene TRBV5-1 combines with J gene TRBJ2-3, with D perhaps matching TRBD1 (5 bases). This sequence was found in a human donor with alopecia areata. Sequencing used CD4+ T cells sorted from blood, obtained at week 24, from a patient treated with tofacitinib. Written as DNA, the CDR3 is TGCGCCAGCAGCTTGGAGCAGGGATGGGTCCCAGATACGCAGTATTTT. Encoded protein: CASSLEQGWVPDTQYF.